Given below is one TCR beta chain in context. The record originates from a study of cytomegalovirus exposure and HLA in healthy donors. Trimming at V came to 5 bases and at J to 7 bases, leaving 4 bases not matched to a gene. There are 12 residues in the CDR3. Germline V gene data show CDR1 as MDHEN and CDR2 as SYDVKM. The PCR had 60 Vbeta and 13 Jbeta primers. Produced via immunoSEQ multiplex PCR; TCRdb's table is partial and in-frame only. In all, the sample yields 150,000 or so clones. The sample taken for sequencing was PBMCs. J is TRBJ1-2 and V is TRBV28; 7 bases are shared with TRBD1. This clonotype was sampled from a woman in her forties or fifties in good health and CMV-seronegative. As DNA, the CDR3 is TGTGCCAGCAGTCCTGGGACAGTTGGCTACACCTTC. Protein product: CASSPGTVGYTF.